The entry below describes one T cell receptor beta chain. Its antigen is as yet unknown. The entry originates in a study of cytomegalovirus exposure and HLA in healthy donors. Use of 60 Vbeta and 13 Jbeta primers characterized the PCR. The repertoire was sequenced with immunoSEQ multiplex PCR; TCRdb's copy has only in-frame clones and lacks some. The sample includes about 210,000 clones, 75% to 80% of them seen just once. Study observations and caveats: Accurate predictions that matched the HLA-A and HLA-B alleles of most subjects were reportedly made from TCR beta sequences. Confirmation was obtained in vitro that a few CMV-associated chains are specific for CMV antigens.

Germline CDR1 and CDR2: MNHNS and SASEGT. Losses at the gene ends were 4 bases for V and 2 bases for J; bases not matched to a gene: 4. CDR3 length equals 15 residues. The sample consisted of PBMCs. The chain couples TRBV6-1 to TRBJ2-3; 9 bases match TRBD2. The sequence was collected from a male donor in good health and CMV-seronegative. CDR3 DNA: TGTGCCAGCAGTGTAATAGCGGGGGACACAGATACGCAGTATTTT. Amino acids: CASSVIAGDTDTQYF.